Below, one T cell receptor (beta chain) is given with its context. Its target is not known. The CDR3 contains 16 residues. V shed 0 bases, J shed 0 bases, and the junction held 3 bases outside the gene matches. Germline values: CDR1 SGHKS, CDR2 YYEKEE (reference sequence). The data stem from a study of cytomegalovirus exposure and HLA in healthy donors. Overall study context: Early release data held tens of millions of unique TCRs from HLA-typed donors.

Study-wide results and limits: CMV serostatus stood as the only immune exposure information on hand.

The PCR made use of 60 Vbeta and 13 Jbeta primers. Produced via immunoSEQ multiplex PCR; TCRdb's table is partial and in-frame only. The profile covers about 270,000 clones, with 72% appearing a single time and 2% to 2.5% taken by the ten largest. While unrecorded immune exposures were likely, the donors were nominally healthy when sampled. The sequencing sample was made of PBMCs. The V gene is TRBV5-5, the J gene TRBJ1-2, with TRBD1 identical over 9 bases. This receptor was identified in a female donor in good health and CMV-seronegative. CDR3 DNA: TGTGCCAGCAGCTTGGCACAGGGGGCAACTAACTATGGCTACACCTTC. It yields the protein CASSLAQGATNYGYTF.